These 26 T cell receptor beta chains were sequenced from one sample in a study of CD8 T cells in ankylosing spondylitis (TCRdb year 2017). Overall study results and their limits: A TCR beta motif of several highly homologous amino acid variants appeared characteristic of blood from ankylosing spondylitis patients.

The method was 5' RACE. Sequencing relied on an Illumina HiSeq 2500. In-frame beta chains were kept once TCRdb had trimmed the public reads at Q25 with fastp and called clones with MiXCR. Each CDR3 protein appears once, grouped with its most common genes and DNA. For this sample the table gives 750,000 to 850,000 distinct CDR3 sequences, of which approximately 10% were detected only once. The ten largest clones capture 0.51% of the sample. No antigen is known for these receptors. The material sequenced was blood, either unsorted or a sorted T cell fraction (not recorded which). The source of these receptors is a male donor with ankylosing spondylitis.

The chain combines TRBV18 with TRBJ1-5, with TRBD1 matching over 7 bases. The length of the CDR3 is 16 residues. Germline V lookup: CDR1 KGHSH, CDR2 LQKENI. V shed 3 bases and J 4 bases; nucleotides not matched to a gene: 9. The CDR3 region is CASSPRTGTENQPQHF. The DNA for the CDR3 is TGTGCCAGCTCACCGCGCACCGGGACAGAAAATCAGCCCCAGCATTTT.

The table lists this clonotype with a few counts. The rearrangement joins TRBV5-1 to TRBJ1-1; 8 bases line up with TRBD1. CDR1 and CDR2 from the germline V gene are SGHRS and YFSETQ. V shed 3 bases, J shed 6 bases, and the junction held 7 bases outside the gene matches. This CDR3 is built from 14 residues. The CDR3 spells CASSWDRSAAEAFF. The CDR3 nucleotides read TGCGCCAGCAGCTGGGACAGGTCAGCCGCTGAAGCTTTCTTT.

The table lists this clonotype with many counts. The rearrangement links TRBV20-1 to TRBJ1-2; no definite D call. The CDR3 covers 11 residues. Trimming removed 6 bases at V and 5 bases at J, with 10 bases between. Germline CDR1 DFQATT, CDR2 SNEGSKA (reference sequence). The CDR3 reads CSASKEYGYTF. In DNA form, the CDR3 reads TGCAGTGCCTCGAAGGAGTATGGCTACACCTTC.

This rearrangement joins TRBV20-1 to TRBJ2-5; D remains unclear. The CDR3 totals 12 residues. Trimming stripped 3 bases from V and 2 bases from J, with 7 bases between. Germline-derived CDR1 and CDR2 are DFQATT and SNEGSKA (reference sequence). The CDR3 reads CSARQLQETQYF. The CDR3 nucleotides are TGCAGTGCTAGGCAGTTACAAGAGACCCAGTACTTC.

This chain joins TRBV12-3 or TRBV12-4 and TRBJ1-2; 10 nucleotides align to TRBD1. J was trimmed by 5 bases and V by 7 bases; bases with no gene match: 4. The CDR3 spans 13 residues. The CDR3, as DNA: TGTGCCAGCACACCGGGACAGGGGTATGGCTACACCTTC. It codes for CASTPGQGYGYTF.

The chain is built from TRBV20-1 and TRBJ1-2; D remains ambiguous. Germline values: CDR1 DFQATT, CDR2 SNEGSKA (reference sequence). The CDR3 is 11 amino acids. Trimming pared 7 bases from V and 10 bases from J, leaving 16 bases between. The CDR3 region is CSGGRAQDYTF. DNA for the CDR3: TGCAGTGGAGGTAGGGCGCAAGACTACACCTTC.

This clonotype came up a few times. This chain connects TRBV7-2 to TRBJ2-7; 8 bases map to TRBD1. The V gene's germline CDR1 is SGHTA and CDR2 FQGNSA. With 6 bases clipped from V and 3 bases from J, the junction kept 10 bases outside the gene matches. CDR3 length equals 15 residues. CDR3 sequence reads: CASRFGQGRDYEQYF. The CDR3 coding sequence is TGTGCCAGCAGATTTGGACAGGGCCGGGACTACGAGCAGTACTTC.

This clonotype was found a few times. The chain joins TRBV20-1 to TRBJ2-3; 9 bases fit TRBD1. The CDR3 length is 15 residues. Germline V lookup: CDR1 DFQATT, CDR2 SNEGSKA (reference sequence). The J segment lost 5 bases and the V segment lost 5 bases, leaving 11 bases of the junction unmatched. The CDR3 spells CSAGGQGKGGDTQYF. The CDR3, as DNA: TGCAGTGCTGGGGGACAGGGTAAAGGGGGAGATACGCAGTATTTT.

This clonotype was seen repeatedly, ten times or more. V gene TRBV29-1 combines with J gene TRBJ2-7; 11 bases are a match to TRBD1. CDR1 SQVTM and CDR2 ANQGSEA come from the germline V gene. The V gene end was trimmed by 7 bases and the J gene end by 7 bases; junction bases not matched to a gene: 6. The CDR3 is 12 residues long. The CDR3 region is CSAGQGAGEQYF. DNA of the CDR3: TGCAGCGCCGGACAGGGGGCTGGAGAGCAGTACTTC.

In its sample, this clonotype was seen many times. V is TRBV29-1 and J is TRBJ2-1, with 16 bases matching TRBD2. CDR1 and CDR2 from the germline V gene are SQVTM and ANQGSEA. The CDR3 spans 16 residues. V lost 6 bases, J lost 8 bases, and 10 bases stayed unmatched. The CDR3: CSVSPGTSGRVYEQFF. The CDR3 DNA reads TGCAGCGTCAGCCCCGGGACTAGCGGGAGGGTTTATGAGCAGTTCTTC.

This chain connects TRBV7-9 to TRBJ2-2; D possibly uses TRBD1 or TRBD2 (5 bases each). This CDR3 contains 14 residues. V lost 0 bases to trimming and J lost 6 bases, with 8 bases between them. Germline CDR1 SEHNR, CDR2 FQNEAQ (reference sequence). CDR3 in DNA: TGTGCCAGCAGCTTAGCGGGGGTGTCCGGGGAGCTGTTTTTT. Encoded protein: CASSLAGVSGELFF.

This clonotype was observed a few times. The chain links TRBV20-1 to TRBJ2-7; tentatively, D is TRBD1 (6 bases). Germline CDR1 is DFQATT and CDR2 is SNEGSKA (reference sequence). This CDR3 is built from 14 residues. The germline V and J ends were trimmed by 6 bases and 3 bases, with 18 bases remaining between them. The CDR3 loop is CSATFQGRLYEQYF. The CDR3 DNA is TGCAGTGCAACCTTCCAGGGGAGACTCTACGAGCAGTACTTC.

This clonotype was picked up many times. This chain uses TRBV15 with TRBJ2-2, with D unclear. CDR3 length: 18 amino acids. CDR1 is LNHNV, CDR2 YYDKDF, per germline (reference sequence). Trimming cost V 0 bases and J 0 bases, with 14 bases left between them. The DNA of the CDR3 is TGTGCCACCAGCAGAGATCTGGCGTCTGTGGCGAACACCGGGGAGCTGTTTTTT. This codes for CATSRDLASVANTGELFF.

This clonotype was counted ten times or more. The genes are TRBV12-3 or TRBV12-4 and TRBJ1-4; maybe TRBD1 (5 bases). The germline V and J ends were trimmed by 4 bases and 8 bases, with 17 bases remaining between them. The CDR3 loop spans 15 amino acids. CDR3 sequence (DNA): TGTGCCAGCAGTTCCAGGGTGGGTGGTGCCGAAAAACTGTTTTTT. As protein: CASSSRVGGAEKLFF.

This clonotype turned up a few times. V gene TRBV5-6 combines with J gene TRBJ2-5, with TRBD1 matching over 8 bases. Germline CDR1 SGHDT, CDR2 YYEEEE. The CDR3 is made up of 15 amino acids. V was clipped by 0 bases and J by 1 base; unmatched bases: 2. The chain's CDR3 is CASSLVDRVQETQYF. The CDR3 region has the DNA TGTGCCAGCAGCTTGGTGGACAGGGTCCAAGAGACCCAGTACTTC.

The sample holds a few counts of this clonotype. The V call is TRBV27, the J call TRBJ2-1; 10 bases line up with TRBD2. Germline V gene sequence: CDR1 MNHEY, CDR2 SMNVEV (reference sequence). V lost 7 bases to trimming and J lost 8 bases; unmatched junction nucleotides: 20. CDR3 size: 18 residues. CDR3 amino acids: CASNRRRTSGNLGHEQFF. The CDR3 region has the DNA TGTGCCAGCAACCGAAGGAGGACTAGCGGCAACCTGGGGCATGAGCAGTTCTTC.

V is TRBV20-1 and J is TRBJ2-7, with 9 bases fitting TRBD2. This CDR3 has 14 amino acids. The V gene's germline CDR1 is DFQATT and CDR2 SNEGSKA (reference sequence). V shed 4 bases and J 0 bases; nucleotides not matched to a gene: 4. CDR3 protein: CSAMRLAASYEQYF. In DNA form, the CDR3 reads TGCAGTGCTATGAGACTAGCGGCCTCCTACGAGCAGTACTTC.

This clonotype was detected a few times. The chain combines TRBV4-3 with TRBJ1-1, with unresolved D. CDR1 and CDR2 from the germline V gene are LGHNA and YSLEER. V was clipped by 0 bases and J by 4 bases, with 15 bases between them. CDR3 length: 16 residues. The CDR3 coding sequence is TGCGCCAGCAGCCAAGATTCTTTCGGGGTGGTCACTGAAGCTTTCTTT. This sequence encodes CASSQDSFGVVTEAFF.

This chain links TRBV5-6 with TRBJ2-7; 7 nucleotides agree with TRBD1. CDR1 and CDR2 (germline): SGHDT, YYEEEE. CDR3 size: 13 residues. J lost 6 bases, V lost 1 base, and 4 bases had no gene match. The CDR3 protein is CASSLTGVVEQYF. The CDR3 DNA follows: TGTGCCAGCAGCTTGACAGGGGTCGTCGAGCAGTACTTC.

In this sample, this clonotype turned up a few times. This rearrangement joins TRBV28 to TRBJ2-1, with TRBD2 identical over 10 bases. J was trimmed by 8 bases and V by 1 base; bases with no gene match: 8. The CDR3 totals 16 residues. CDR1 and CDR2 from the germline V gene are MDHEN and SYDVKM. The CDR3 here is CASSLSPSGSIDEQFF. DNA for the CDR3: TGTGCCAGCAGTTTATCTCCTAGCGGGAGTATCGATGAGCAGTTCTTC.

This clonotype was counted between two and nine times. The CDR3, as DNA: TGCAGTGCTAGACGCCCGGGACTAGTGATACGGGAAAGTACGCAGTATTTT. Protein: CSARRPGLVIRESTQYF. J is TRBJ2-3 and V is TRBV20-1, with 8 positions matching TRBD2. V lost 2 bases, J lost 8 bases, and 18 bases stayed unmatched. CDR3 size: 17 residues. Germline lookup yields CDR1 DFQATT and CDR2 SNEGSKA (reference sequence).

This clonotype was detected a few times. This chain joins TRBV5-5 and TRBJ2-7; perhaps D is TRBD1 or TRBD2 (5 bases each). The germline V gene has CDR1 SGHKS and CDR2 YYEKEE (reference sequence). This CDR3 has 15 residues. V dropped 1 base and J dropped 7 bases, with 18 bases sitting between them. CDR3 in DNA: TGTGCCAGCAGCTTGCCCCCAACAGGAGGTAAAGAGCAGTACTTC. Translation: CASSLPPTGGKEQYF.

This clonotype showed up just a few times. The CDR3 sequence: CASISGTAGSTDTQYF. CDR3 DNA: TGCGCCAGCATCTCCGGGACAGCGGGTTCCACAGATACGCAGTATTTT. V is TRBV5-1 and J is TRBJ2-3; D possibly corresponds to TRBD1 (7 bases). Germline values: CDR1 SGHRS, CDR2 YFSETQ. V lost 6 bases and J lost 2, with 19 bases in between. This CDR3 spans 16 amino acids.

The V and J genes are TRBV5-1 and TRBJ1-1, with D maybe TRBD1 (5 bases). CDR1 and CDR2 from the germline V gene are SGHRS and YFSETQ. Between the trimmed V and J ends, which lost 4 bases and 4 bases, there was a span of 14 bases. The CDR3 extends over 14 amino acids. The CDR3 DNA is TGCGCCAGCAGCCCGATGGGGGTGAGCACTGAAGCTTTCTTT. This translates into CASSPMGVSTEAFF.

The chain uses TRBV29-1 and TRBJ1-1, with D possibly matching TRBD1 (6 bases). CDR1 is SQVTM and CDR2 is ANQGSEA in the germline V gene. This CDR3 is 14 amino acids long. V lost 3 bases and J lost 4, with 15 bases in between. CDR3 bases: TGCAGCGTTGAGTTACAGGGAATGAGCACTGAAGCTTTCTTT. This encodes CSVELQGMSTEAFF.

The chain employs TRBV25-1 and TRBJ2-3, with 7 bases that match TRBD2. CDR3 length equals 17 residues. Germline trimming cut 1 base from V and 4 bases from J; bases unmatched to any gene: 11. Per the germline V gene, CDR1 is MGHDK and CDR2 is SYGVNS. The CDR3 nucleotides read TGTGCCAGCAGTGAATTGAGCGGGACGGGTCGGGCAGATACGCAGTATTTT. It yields the protein CASSELSGTGRADTQYF.